The 17 T cell receptor beta chains below were found in one sample sequenced in a study of response to subunit inactivated influenza vaccine. TCRdb reprocessed the RT-PCR reads via MiXCR and lists one record per CDR3 protein. In the table there are over 150,000 distinct CDR3 sequences, approximately 11% of which are singletons. The starting material was non-naive T cells sorted from PBMCs, obtained roughly 46 days after vaccination. Every receptor here comes from a man aged 50-60 years who received an inactivated influenza vaccine.

Ten or more counts support this clonotype. This chain connects TRBV5-1 to TRBJ2-7, with unresolved D. The ends were cut back, 5 bases at V and 0 bases at J, with 15 bases in the middle. Germline V gene sequence: CDR1 SGHRS, CDR2 YFSETQ. The CDR3 contains 15 residues. The CDR3 is CASSPDTTSSYEQYF. The CDR3 DNA is TGCGCCAGCAGTCCTGACACCACGAGCTCCTACGAGCAGTACTTC.

This sequence joins TRBV25-1 and TRBJ2-1; a weak D match, TRBD2 (5 bases). The ends were cut back, 2 bases at V and 9 bases at J, with 11 bases in the middle. CDR1 is MGHDK and CDR2 is SYGVNS in the germline V gene. The CDR3 totals 13 residues. The CDR3 here is CASSEERGSEQFF. For the CDR3, the DNA is TGTGCCAGCAGTGAAGAGAGAGGGAGTGAGCAGTTCTTC.

The chain recombines TRBV10-3 with TRBJ1-4; 11 nucleotides agree with TRBD1. Germline CDR1 ENHRY, CDR2 SYGVKD. CDR3 length equals 16 residues. Trimming took 3 bases from V and 4 from J; bases not matched to a gene: 4. The CDR3 nucleotides read TGTGCCATCAGTGATGGGACAGGGGGTCGTAATGAAAAACTGTTTTTT. The encoded protein is CAISDGTGGRNEKLFF.

This clonotype occurred many times. V and J are TRBV5-1 and TRBJ2-7, with D possibly being TRBD1 (6 bases). The CDR3 covers 14 residues. Germline values: CDR1 SGHRS, CDR2 YFSETQ. V was pared by 4 bases and J by 0 bases, with 11 bases between. The CDR3 protein is CASSRRDNSYEQYF. For the CDR3, the DNA is TGCGCCAGCAGCCGCCGGGACAACTCCTACGAGCAGTACTTC.

This clonotype was seen a few times. This chain links TRBV11-2 with TRBJ2-2, with unresolved D. Germline assignment: CDR1 SGHAT and CDR2 FQNNGV. Trimming removed 5 bases at V and 6 bases at J, with 10 bases between. CDR3 length: 13 residues. The DNA of the CDR3 is TGTGCCAGCAGCCCACAGCGTGCCGGGGAGCTGTTTTTT. Translation: CASSPQRAGELFF.

At least ten counts were recorded for this clonotype. V is TRBV5-1 and J is TRBJ2-5; D is unclear. CDR1 SGHRS and CDR2 YFSETQ come from the germline V gene. The CDR3 is made up of 15 amino acids. The germline V and J ends were trimmed by 0 bases and 0 bases, with 9 bases remaining between them. CDR3 in DNA: TGCGCCAGCAGCTTGGGTGGCAGGAACCAAGAGACCCAGTACTTC. Its protein is CASSLGGRNQETQYF.

This clonotype was observed a handful of times. J is TRBJ2-2 and V is TRBV5-1, with D maybe TRBD1 (6 bases). Germline assignment: CDR1 SGHRS and CDR2 YFSETQ. The CDR3 is 16 residues long. V dropped 5 bases and J dropped 0 bases, with 14 bases sitting between them. The CDR3 nucleotides are TGCGCCAGCAGGTATACGACAGGATCGAACACCGGGGAGCTGTTTTTT. This gives the protein CASRYTTGSNTGELFF. The whole variable domain, filled in from reference TRBV5-1 and TRBJ2-2, reads KAGVTQTPRYLIKTRGQQVTLSCSPISGHRSVSWYQQTPGQGLQFLFEYFSETQRNKGNFPGRFSGRQFSNSRSEMNVSTLELGDSALYLCASRYTTGSNTGELFFGEGSRLTVL.

V usage is TRBV4-1 and J usage is TRBJ1-4; D not resolved. V lost 3 bases to trimming and J lost 0 bases, with 5 bases between them. Germline CDR1 and CDR2: MGHRA and YSYEKL. The CDR3 contains 14 residues. CDR3 in DNA: TGCGCCAGCAGCCACGGAACAACTAATGAAAAACTGTTTTTT. Its translation is CASSHGTTNEKLFF.

This clonotype was detected only a few times. This chain uses TRBV9 with TRBJ2-3, with 11 bases matching TRBD2. The germline gives CDR1 SGDLS, CDR2 YYNGEE. V lost 4 bases to trimming and J lost 4 bases; unmatched junction nucleotides: 8. The CDR3 has 16 amino acids. The CDR3 bases are TGTGCCAGCAGCTCCAGACTAGCGGGAAGGTCAGATACGCAGTATTTT. Translated: CASSSRLAGRSDTQYF. The complete variable domain, with remaining parts taken from reference TRBV9 and TRBJ2-3, reads DSGVTQTPKHLITATGQRVTLRCSPRSGDLSVYWYQQSLDQGLQFLIQYYNGEERAKGNILERFSAQQFPDLHSELNLSSLELGDSALYFCASSSRLAGRSDTQYFGPGTRLTVL.

This clonotype was found many times. V and J are TRBV5-1 and TRBJ2-3; maybe TRBD2 (6 bases). The CDR3 covers 15 residues. Germline lookup yields CDR1 SGHRS and CDR2 YFSETQ. The V and J ends lost 0 bases and 4 bases respectively, with 12 bases between them. As DNA, the CDR3 is TGCGCCAGCAGCTTGGGGGCGGGACCTTCAGATACGCAGTATTTT. This codes for CASSLGAGPSDTQYF. The whole variable domain, remainder taken from reference TRBV5-1 and TRBJ2-3, is KAGVTQTPRYLIKTRGQQVTLSCSPISGHRSVSWYQQTPGQGLQFLFEYFSETQRNKGNFPGRFSGRQFSNSRSEMNVSTLELGDSALYLCASSLGAGPSDTQYFGPGTRLTVL.

This clonotype has ten or more counts. The gene calls are TRBV6-5 and TRBJ2-4; D ambiguous. This CDR3 contains 16 residues. V was pared by 1 base and J by 0 bases, with 10 bases between. The germline V gene has CDR1 MNHEY and CDR2 SVGAGI. The CDR3 protein is CASSYWSGLAKNIQYF. Written as DNA, the CDR3 is TGTGCCAGCAGTTACTGGTCAGGCCTAGCCAAAAACATTCAGTACTTC.

This clonotype was observed a few times. The rearrangement links TRBV2 to TRBJ1-1, with a weak D call TRBD1 (6 bases). Trimming took 6 bases from V and 4 from J, leaving 18 bases between them. This CDR3 has 15 residues. The germline gives CDR1 SNHLY, CDR2 FYNNEI. CDR3 protein: CASRVTGLSITEAFF. The CDR3 DNA sequence: TGTGCCAGCAGGGTGACAGGTCTATCAATCACTGAAGCTTTCTTT.

V is TRBV5-1 and J is TRBJ2-7; 10 bases line up with TRBD1. Germline loops: CDR1 SGHRS, CDR2 YFSETQ. The CDR3 is 16 amino acids. With 0 bases clipped from V and 2 bases from J, the junction kept 5 bases outside the gene matches. Written as DNA, the CDR3 is TGCGCCAGCAGCTTGGGGGACAGGGGCCATCCCTACGAGCAGTACTTC. This gives the protein CASSLGDRGHPYEQYF.

The J gene is TRBJ1-2, the V gene TRBV4-1; no clear D gene. Germline V gene sequence: CDR1 MGHRA, CDR2 YSYEKL. The length of the CDR3 is 12 residues. The ends were cut back, 1 base at V and 3 bases at J, with 3 bases in the middle. The CDR3 here is CASSQGDYGYTF. For the CDR3, the DNA is TGCGCCAGCAGCCAAGGTGACTATGGCTACACCTTC.

The V and J genes are TRBV6-1 and TRBJ2-2, with D tentatively TRBD1 (6 bases). There are 14 residues in the CDR3. The germline gives CDR1 MNHNS, CDR2 SASEGT. V was clipped by 8 bases and J by 1 base, with 11 bases between them. CDR3 bases: TGTGCCAGCCGCCTACAGGGGAACACCGGGGAGCTGTTTTTT. Its protein product is CASRLQGNTGELFF.

There are many counts of this clonotype. The gene calls are TRBV7-8 and TRBJ2-7, with D maybe TRBD2 (6 bases). Germline lookup yields CDR1 SGHVS and CDR2 FQNEAQ. V was cut by 4 bases and J by 6 bases, with 16 bases left in between. The CDR3 totals 14 residues. The CDR3 region is CASSWTTTAGEQYF. The CDR3, as DNA: TGTGCCAGCAGCTGGACTACTACCGCCGGCGAGCAGTACTTC.

The chain has TRBV28 and TRBJ2-2, with D perhaps matching TRBD2 (6 bases). CDR1 is MDHEN and CDR2 is SYDVKM in the germline V gene. Trimming pared 7 bases from V and 0 bases from J, leaving 12 bases between. The CDR3 spans 15 residues. The CDR3 loop reads CASIIGGANTGELFF. The CDR3 DNA reads TGTGCCAGCATTATCGGGGGTGCGAACACCGGGGAGCTGTTTTTT.